The rows below give T cell receptor beta chains drawn from one sample of a study of OX40 agonist ivuxolimab in advanced cancers. Using immunoSEQ multiplex PCR, the repertoire was profiled, and TCRdb retains in-frame clones only, with some absent. There are about 39,000 clones in the sample; around nine tenths occur only once, and about 20% lies in the top ten. The material sequenced was CD4+ or CD8+ T cells sorted from blood, taken in a trial of the OX40 agonist ivuxolimab. The receptor source for this set is an adult with an advanced solid tumor such as melanoma, head and neck, liver or kidney cancer. Both conserved end residues are part of each CDR3. The order of the fields is J gene, D gene, clone size, V gene, CDR3 DNA, CDR3 protein. A D gene is named only where the DNA matches it firmly. Clone size, where shown, is once, few, many, or a class for clones that have expanded.

j_gene: TRBJ1-2
d_gene: .
abundance: .
v_gene: TRBV6-5
CDR3nt: TGTGCCAGCAGTTACCCGGGCAGCTATGGCTACACCTTC
CDR3aa: CASSYPGSYGYTF

j_gene: TRBJ2-2
d_gene: .
abundance: .
v_gene: TRBV28
CDR3nt: TGTGCCAGCAGCCCACCCACAGGGATCGCCGGGGAGCTGTTTTTT
CDR3aa: CASSPPTGIAGELFF

j_gene: TRBJ1-5
d_gene: .
abundance: .
v_gene: TRBV2
CDR3nt: TGTGCCAGCATGACGTGGGGACAGCCCCAGCATTTT
CDR3aa: CASMTWGQPQHF

j_gene: TRBJ2-3
d_gene: TRBD2
abundance: .
v_gene: TRBV5-1
CDR3nt: TGCGCCAGCAGCTTGGAGAGAGCGGGAGTGAAAGATACGCAGTATTTT
CDR3aa: CASSLERAGVKDTQYF

j_gene: TRBJ2-5
d_gene: .
abundance: .
v_gene: TRBV11-2
CDR3nt: TGTGCCAGCAGCTTCAGGACGTACCAAGAGACCCAGTACTTC
CDR3aa: CASSFRTYQETQYF

j_gene: TRBJ2-7
d_gene: .
abundance: .
v_gene: TRBV28
CDR3nt: TGTGCCAGCAGTTTTCTTAGGAGCTCCTACGAGCAGTACTTC
CDR3aa: CASSFLRSSYEQYF

j_gene: TRBJ1-1
d_gene: .
abundance: .
v_gene: TRBV5-4
CDR3nt: TGTGCCAGCAGCTTCCGGGATGAAGCTTTCTTT
CDR3aa: CASSFRDEAFF

j_gene: TRBJ2-7
d_gene: .
abundance: .
v_gene: TRBV20-1
CDR3nt: TGCAGTGGGCCGGGGACGAGCGAGCAGTACTTC
CDR3aa: CSGPGTSEQYF

j_gene: TRBJ2-3
d_gene: .
abundance: .
v_gene: TRBV9
CDR3nt: TGTGCCAGCAGCGCGTCCCAAGGGCTAGTGAGCACAGATACGCAGTATTTT
CDR3aa: CASSASQGLVSTDTQYF

j_gene: TRBJ2-3
d_gene: .
abundance: .
v_gene: TRBV4-3
CDR3nt: TGCGCCAGCAGCCAAGAGGGTGATGGACTAACGATGGATACGCAGTATTTT
CDR3aa: CASSQEGDGLTMDTQYF

j_gene: TRBJ2-7
d_gene: TRBD1
abundance: .
v_gene: TRBV5-1
CDR3nt: TGCGCCAGCAGCAGTTCCGGGACAGGGGGGCTGTGGTACGAGCAGTACTTC
CDR3aa: CASSSSGTGGLWYEQYF

j_gene: TRBJ2-7
d_gene: .
abundance: .
v_gene: TRBV5-4
CDR3nt: TGTGCCAGCAGGGCCGGACTGGAGTACGAGCAGTACTTC
CDR3aa: CASRAGLEYEQYF

j_gene: TRBJ1-3
d_gene: TRBD1
abundance: few
v_gene: TRBV29-1
CDR3nt: TGCAGCGTTCGACAGGGGGCAGGGGGAAACACCATATATTTT
CDR3aa: CSVRQGAGGNTIYF

j_gene: TRBJ2-5
d_gene: TRBD1
abundance: .
v_gene: TRBV9
CDR3nt: TGTGCCAGCAGCGTAACCGGGACAGGGTCGGGAGAGCAGTACTTC
CDR3aa: CASSVTGTGSGEQYF

j_gene: TRBJ2-7
d_gene: TRBD2
abundance: once
v_gene: TRBV25-1
CDR3nt: TGTGCCAGCAGTGACATCGGTACGGGAGGGATCGAGCAGTACTTC
CDR3aa: CASSDIGTGGIEQYF

j_gene: TRBJ2-1
d_gene: .
abundance: .
v_gene: TRBV27
CDR3nt: TGTGCCAGCAGTTTAATCTCATCCTACAATGAGCAGTTCTTC
CDR3aa: CASSLISSYNEQFF

j_gene: TRBJ1-2
d_gene: TRBD1
abundance: once
v_gene: TRBV19
CDR3nt: TGTGCCAGTAGTATGCAGGGGGTCAGCTATGGCTACACCTTC
CDR3aa: CASSMQGVSYGYTF

j_gene: TRBJ2-2
d_gene: TRBD2
abundance: .
v_gene: TRBV30
CDR3nt: TGTGCCTGGAGTGTATTCGCGGGAGGTACCGGGGAGCTGTTTTTT
CDR3aa: CAWSVFAGGTGELFF

j_gene: TRBJ2-4
d_gene: .
abundance: .
v_gene: TRBV21-1
CDR3nt: TGTGCCAGCAGCACACGGTGGGACGGGATGATAGCCAAAAACATTCAGTACTTC
CDR3aa: CASSTRWDGMIAKNIQYF

j_gene: TRBJ2-7
d_gene: .
abundance: .
v_gene: TRBV7-9
CDR3nt: TGTGCCAGCAGCTTAACACCGGGTACGGTCGAGCAGTACTTC
CDR3aa: CASSLTPGTVEQYF

j_gene: TRBJ2-7
d_gene: TRBD2
abundance: .
v_gene: TRBV19
CDR3nt: TGTGCCAGTAGTTTATCTAGCGGGATAGGCTACGAGCAGTACTTC
CDR3aa: CASSLSSGIGYEQYF

j_gene: TRBJ2-2
d_gene: .
abundance: .
v_gene: TRBV10-2
CDR3nt: TGCGCCAGCAGTGATTCGGGAGAGAACACCGGGGAGCTGTTTTTT
CDR3aa: CASSDSGENTGELFF

j_gene: TRBJ1-1
d_gene: TRBD1
abundance: .
v_gene: TRBV28
CDR3nt: TGTGCCAGCAGTTTGTTGTTTACCGGGACAGGGTACGAAGCTTTCTTT
CDR3aa: CASSLLFTGTGYEAFF

j_gene: TRBJ2-2
d_gene: .
abundance: .
v_gene: TRBV19
CDR3nt: TGTGCCAGTAGTATTTACAGTGGCGACACCGGGGAGCTGTTTTTT
CDR3aa: CASSIYSGDTGELFF

j_gene: TRBJ2-1
d_gene: .
abundance: once
v_gene: TRBV7-3
CDR3nt: TGTGCCAGCAGCTTTAACAGGGGGGGTGAGCAGTTCTTC
CDR3aa: CASSFNRGGEQFF

j_gene: TRBJ2-7
d_gene: .
abundance: .
v_gene: TRBV19
CDR3nt: TGTGCCAGTAGTATAGCCCCCTCCTACGAGCAGTACTTC
CDR3aa: CASSIAPSYEQYF

j_gene: TRBJ2-3
d_gene: .
abundance: .
v_gene: TRBV6-4
CDR3nt: TGTGCCAGCAGTGAAGCTAGCCAGGGTCCAGATACGCAGTATTTT
CDR3aa: CASSEASQGPDTQYF

j_gene: TRBJ2-7
d_gene: TRBD1
abundance: .
v_gene: TRBV30
CDR3nt: TGTGCCTGTTATGGACAGGGTTTGTACGAGCAGTACTTC
CDR3aa: CACYGQGLYEQYF

j_gene: TRBJ2-7
d_gene: TRBD1
abundance: .
v_gene: TRBV28
CDR3nt: TGTGCCAGCAGTTTCAGTCCCACAGGGGTAAGGTCCTACGAGCAGTACTTC
CDR3aa: CASSFSPTGVRSYEQYF

j_gene: TRBJ2-7
d_gene: TRBD1
abundance: few
v_gene: TRBV7-8
CDR3nt: TGTGCCAGCAGCTTGGGGACAGGGGCCGAGCAGTACTTC
CDR3aa: CASSLGTGAEQYF

j_gene: TRBJ2-7
d_gene: .
abundance: .
v_gene: TRBV27
CDR3nt: TGTGCCACCCAGACAGGAAGCTACGAGCAGTACTTC
CDR3aa: CATQTGSYEQYF

j_gene: TRBJ2-7
d_gene: TRBD2
abundance: .
v_gene: TRBV27
CDR3nt: TGTGCCAGCGCAATGCCCTGGCGGGAGGGTGGCTACGAGCAGTACTTC
CDR3aa: CASAMPWREGGYEQYF

j_gene: TRBJ2-7
d_gene: .
abundance: .
v_gene: TRBV19
CDR3nt: TGTGCCAGTAGTTATTATACCGGGGCCTACGAGCAGTACTTC
CDR3aa: CASSYYTGAYEQYF

j_gene: TRBJ1-4
d_gene: TRBD1
abundance: .
v_gene: TRBV6-5
CDR3nt: TGTGCCAGCAGCCAGGGACAGCTTAATGAAAAACTGTTTTTT
CDR3aa: CASSQGQLNEKLFF

j_gene: TRBJ2-1
d_gene: .
abundance: .
v_gene: TRBV11-1
CDR3nt: TGTGCCAGCAGCCCGACCTCGGATATATACAATGAGCAGTTCTTC
CDR3aa: CASSPTSDIYNEQFF